This entry features one T cell receptor (beta chain) sequence. The age range of participants was 18 to 89 years, with residence in about 25 US areas. Cohorts were assigned according to the clinical history that participants reported. Some clones are missing from TCRdb's copy, which holds only in-frame ones; the method was immunoSEQ multiplex PCR. The table has approximately 160,000 clones, 80% to 90% seen once. The sample belongs to a study of blood T cell repertoires in COVID-19. Study-level information: Sources were T cells, B-cell-depleted T cells, or PBMCs; the material itself was cDNA or gDNA.

This receptor was identified in a woman between 45 and 65 years old in a cohort exposed to, infected with or recovered from COVID-19 (not recorded which). Sequencing used PBMCs or T cells enriched from blood (not recorded which).

The CDR3 here is CASSSTSGTDTQYF. CDR3 bases: TGTGCCAGCAGCTCGACTAGCGGAACAGATACGCAGTATTTT. V is TRBV7-9 and J is TRBJ2-3, with TRBD2 identical over 9 bases. Per the germline V gene, CDR1 is SEHNR and CDR2 is FQNEAQ (reference sequence). V lost 4 bases, J lost 3 bases, and 2 bases stayed unmatched. The CDR3 extends over 14 amino acids.